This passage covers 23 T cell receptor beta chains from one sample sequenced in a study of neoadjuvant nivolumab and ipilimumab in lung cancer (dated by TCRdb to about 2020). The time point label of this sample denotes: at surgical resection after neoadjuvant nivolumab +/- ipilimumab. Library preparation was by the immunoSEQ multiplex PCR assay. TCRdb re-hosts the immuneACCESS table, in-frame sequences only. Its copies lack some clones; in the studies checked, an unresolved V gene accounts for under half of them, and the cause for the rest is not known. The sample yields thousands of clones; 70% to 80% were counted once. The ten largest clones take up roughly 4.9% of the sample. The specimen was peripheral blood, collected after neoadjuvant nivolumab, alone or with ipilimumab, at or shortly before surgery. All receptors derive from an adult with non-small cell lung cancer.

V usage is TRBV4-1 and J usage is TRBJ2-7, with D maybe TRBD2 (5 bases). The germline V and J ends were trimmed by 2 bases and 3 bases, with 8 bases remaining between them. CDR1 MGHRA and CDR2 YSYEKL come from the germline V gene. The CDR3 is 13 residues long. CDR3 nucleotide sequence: TGCGCCAGCAGCCAATTTGCGGGCTACGAGCAGTACTTC. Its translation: CASSQFAGYEQYF.

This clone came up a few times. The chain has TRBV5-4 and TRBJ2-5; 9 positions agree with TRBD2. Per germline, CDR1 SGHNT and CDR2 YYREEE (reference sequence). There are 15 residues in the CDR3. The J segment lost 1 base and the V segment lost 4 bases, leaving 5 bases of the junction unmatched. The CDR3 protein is CASSDPTSGQETQYF. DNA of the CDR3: TGTGCCAGCAGCGACCCGACTAGCGGCCAAGAGACCCAGTACTTC. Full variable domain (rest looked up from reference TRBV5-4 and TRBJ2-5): ETGVTQSPTHLIKTRGQQVTLRCSSQSGHNTVSWYQQALGQGPQFIFQYYREEENGRGNFPPRFSGLQFPNYSSELNVNALELDDSALYLCASSDPTSGQETQYFGPGTRLLVL.

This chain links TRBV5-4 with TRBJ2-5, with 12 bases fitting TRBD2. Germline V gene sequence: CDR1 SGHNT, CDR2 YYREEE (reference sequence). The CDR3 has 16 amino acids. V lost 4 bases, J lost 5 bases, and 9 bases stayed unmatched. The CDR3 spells CASSQSLAGGGETQYF. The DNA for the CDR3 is TGTGCCAGCAGCCAGTCTCTAGCGGGAGGGGGGGAGACCCAGTACTTC.

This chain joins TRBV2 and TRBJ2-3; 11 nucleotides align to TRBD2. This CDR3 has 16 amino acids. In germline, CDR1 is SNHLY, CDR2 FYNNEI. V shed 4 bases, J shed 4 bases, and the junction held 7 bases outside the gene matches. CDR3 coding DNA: TGTGCCAGCAGTGTCCCTAGCGGGGGGCAAGCAGATACGCAGTATTTT. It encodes CASSVPSGGQADTQYF.

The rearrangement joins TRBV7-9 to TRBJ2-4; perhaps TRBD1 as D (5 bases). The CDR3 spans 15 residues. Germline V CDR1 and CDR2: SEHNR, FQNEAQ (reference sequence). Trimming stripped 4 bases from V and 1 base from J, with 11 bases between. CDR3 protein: CASSSDPGAKNIQYF. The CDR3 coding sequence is TGTGCCAGCAGCTCCGACCCAGGGGCCAAAAACATTCAGTACTTC. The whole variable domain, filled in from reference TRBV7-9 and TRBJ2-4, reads DTGVSQNPRHKITKRGQNVTFRCDPISEHNRLYWYRQTLGQGPEFLTYFQNEAQLEKSRLLSDRFSAERPKGSFSTLEIQRTEQGDSAMYLCASSSDPGAKNIQYFGAGTRLSVL.

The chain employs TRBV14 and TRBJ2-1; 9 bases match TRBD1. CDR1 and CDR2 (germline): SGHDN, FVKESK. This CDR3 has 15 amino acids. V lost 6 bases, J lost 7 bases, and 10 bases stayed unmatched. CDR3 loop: CASSYDRGSGNEQFF. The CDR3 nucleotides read TGTGCCAGCAGTTACGACAGGGGGAGTGGGAATGAGCAGTTCTTC.

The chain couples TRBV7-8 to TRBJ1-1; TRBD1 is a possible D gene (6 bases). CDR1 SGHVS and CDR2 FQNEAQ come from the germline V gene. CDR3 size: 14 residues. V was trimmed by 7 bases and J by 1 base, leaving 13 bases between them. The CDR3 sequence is CASKLIQGNTEAFF. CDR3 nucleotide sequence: TGTGCCAGCAAATTGATACAGGGGAACACTGAAGCTTTCTTT.

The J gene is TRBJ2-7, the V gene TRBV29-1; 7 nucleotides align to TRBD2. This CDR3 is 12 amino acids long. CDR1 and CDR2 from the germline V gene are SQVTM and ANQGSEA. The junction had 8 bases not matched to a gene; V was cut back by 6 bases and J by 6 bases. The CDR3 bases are TGCAGCGTACTGACTAGCTACTCCGAGCAGTACTTC. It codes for CSVLTSYSEQYF.

The CDR3 reads CASSLWTSGEETQYF. CDR3 coding DNA: TGTGCCAGCAGCCTATGGACTAGCGGGGAAGAGACCCAGTACTTC. The gene calls are TRBV2 and TRBJ2-5; 12 bases agree with TRBD2. The CDR3 extends over 15 amino acids. The germline gives CDR1 SNHLY, CDR2 FYNNEI. With 6 bases clipped from V and 3 bases from J, the junction kept 5 bases outside the gene matches.

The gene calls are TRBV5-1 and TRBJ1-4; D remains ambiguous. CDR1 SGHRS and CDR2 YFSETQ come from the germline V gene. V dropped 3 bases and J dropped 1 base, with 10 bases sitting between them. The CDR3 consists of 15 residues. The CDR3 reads CASSYGSVTNEKLFF. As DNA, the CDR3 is TGCGCCAGCAGCTACGGCAGCGTAACTAATGAAAAACTGTTTTTT.

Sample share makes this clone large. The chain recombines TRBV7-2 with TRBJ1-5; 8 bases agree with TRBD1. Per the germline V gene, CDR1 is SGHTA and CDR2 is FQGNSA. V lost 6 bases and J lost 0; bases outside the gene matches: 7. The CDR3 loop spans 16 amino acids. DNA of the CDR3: TGTGCCAGCAGTCCCTCGACAGGGGATAGCAATCAGCCCCAGCATTTT. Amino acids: CASSPSTGDSNQPQHF.

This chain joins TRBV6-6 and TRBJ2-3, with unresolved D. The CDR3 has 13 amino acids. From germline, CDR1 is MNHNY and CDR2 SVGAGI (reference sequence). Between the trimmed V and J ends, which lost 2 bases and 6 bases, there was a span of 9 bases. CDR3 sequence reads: CASSYLRLDTQYF. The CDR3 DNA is TGTGCCAGCAGTTACCTCCGGTTGGATACGCAGTATTTT.

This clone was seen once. This chain's CDR3 is CAWRSDVTGELFF. CDR3 bases: TGTGCCTGGAGATCCGACGTCACCGGGGAGCTGTTTTTT. The V gene is TRBV30, the J gene TRBJ2-2; D not certain. CDR3 length: 13 residues. Deletions cut 3 bases from V and 4 bases from J, with 9 bases between. Germline V CDR1 and CDR2: GTSNPN, SVGIG (reference sequence).

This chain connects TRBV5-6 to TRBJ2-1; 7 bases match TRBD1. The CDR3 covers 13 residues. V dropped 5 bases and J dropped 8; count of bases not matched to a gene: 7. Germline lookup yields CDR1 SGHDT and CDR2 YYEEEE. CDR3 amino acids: CASRFVTGDEQFF. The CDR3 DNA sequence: TGTGCCAGCAGATTTGTTACAGGGGATGAGCAGTTCTTC.

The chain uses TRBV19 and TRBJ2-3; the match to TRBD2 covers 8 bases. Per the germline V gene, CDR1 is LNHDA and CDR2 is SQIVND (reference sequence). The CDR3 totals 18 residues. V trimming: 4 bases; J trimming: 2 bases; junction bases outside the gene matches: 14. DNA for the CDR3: TGTGCCAGTAGTACCGGGGGGACTAGGTGGGATAACACAGATACGCAGTATTTT. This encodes CASSTGGTRWDNTDTQYF.

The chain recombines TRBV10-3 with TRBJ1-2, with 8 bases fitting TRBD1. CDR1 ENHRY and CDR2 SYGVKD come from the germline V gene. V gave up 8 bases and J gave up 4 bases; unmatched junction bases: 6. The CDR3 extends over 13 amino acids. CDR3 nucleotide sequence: TGTGCCATCCGCGGACAGGGAATCTATGGCTACACCTTC. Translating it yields CAIRGQGIYGYTF.

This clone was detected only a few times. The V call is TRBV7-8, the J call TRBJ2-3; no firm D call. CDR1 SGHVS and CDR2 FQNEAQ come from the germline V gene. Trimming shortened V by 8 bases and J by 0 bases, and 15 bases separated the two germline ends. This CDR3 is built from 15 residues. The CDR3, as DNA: TGTGCCAGCGCGGAAGGGTTTGGTAGCACAGATACGCAGTATTTT. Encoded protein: CASAEGFGSTDTQYF.

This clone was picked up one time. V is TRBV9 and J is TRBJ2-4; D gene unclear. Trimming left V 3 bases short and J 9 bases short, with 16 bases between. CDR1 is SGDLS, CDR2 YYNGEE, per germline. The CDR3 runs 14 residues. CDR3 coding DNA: TGTGCCAGCAGCGCCCTGGAACGTTGGGGCATTCAGTACTTC. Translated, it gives CASSALERWGIQYF.

CDR3 DNA sequence: TGTGCCAGCAGTGGACCGACCTACGAGCAGTACTTC. Residues: CASSGPTYEQYF. J is TRBJ2-7 and V is TRBV2, with unresolved D. The V end lost 4 bases, the J end lost 2 bases, and 6 bases lay between the germline ends. Per germline, CDR1 SNHLY and CDR2 FYNNEI. The CDR3 has 12 amino acids.

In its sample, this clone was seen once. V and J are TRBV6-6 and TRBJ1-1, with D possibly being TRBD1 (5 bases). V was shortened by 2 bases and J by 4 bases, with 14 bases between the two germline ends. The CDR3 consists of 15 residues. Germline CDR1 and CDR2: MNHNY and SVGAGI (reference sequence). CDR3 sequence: CASSYRRGEATEAFF. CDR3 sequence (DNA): TGTGCCAGCAGTTACCGACGGGGGGAAGCCACTGAAGCTTTCTTT.

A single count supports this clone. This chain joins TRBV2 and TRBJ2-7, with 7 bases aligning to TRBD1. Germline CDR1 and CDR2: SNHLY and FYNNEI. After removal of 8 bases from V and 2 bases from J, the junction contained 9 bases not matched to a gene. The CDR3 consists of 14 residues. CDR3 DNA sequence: TGTGCCAGCCGCCCTAGACAGGGCACCTACGAGCAGTACTTC. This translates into CASRPRQGTYEQYF.

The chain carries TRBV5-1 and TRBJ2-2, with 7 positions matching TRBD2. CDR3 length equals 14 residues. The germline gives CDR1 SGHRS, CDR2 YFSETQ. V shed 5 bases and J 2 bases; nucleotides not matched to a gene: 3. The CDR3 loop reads CASSVGLNTGELFF. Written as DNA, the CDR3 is TGCGCCAGCAGTGTGGGACTAAACACCGGGGAGCTGTTTTTT. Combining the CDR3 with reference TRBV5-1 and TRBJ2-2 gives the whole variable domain KAGVTQTPRYLIKTRGQQVTLSCSPISGHRSVSWYQQTPGQGLQFLFEYFSETQRNKGNFPGRFSGRQFSNSRSEMNVSTLELGDSALYLCASSVGLNTGELFFGEGSRLTVL.

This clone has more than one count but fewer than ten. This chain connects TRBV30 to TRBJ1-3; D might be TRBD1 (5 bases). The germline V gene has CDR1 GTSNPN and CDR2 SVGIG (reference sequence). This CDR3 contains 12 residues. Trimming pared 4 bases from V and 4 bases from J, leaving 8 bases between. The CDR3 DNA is TGTGCCTGGAAGAAGGGGGGAAACACCATATATTTT. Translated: CAWKKGGNTIYF.